This entry features one T cell receptor (beta chain) sequence. The antigen remains unidentified. Template switching with 5'RACE generated the TCR cDNA and added a universal primer site and UMIs. TCRdb ran MiXCR on the 5' RACE reads and lists one entry per CDR3 protein. The table includes under 350,000 distinct CDR3 sequences, about 4% detected once. This sample stems from a study of T cells after yellow fever vaccination. Across the whole study: Preparation of the low-cell-number fractions used SMART-Seq v4 Ultra Low Input.

Whole-study results and caveats: Relatively few clonotypes were ones that appeared in both CD4 and CD8 compartments. Most clones from primary vaccination were detected again post-booster (around 96% CD4, about 85% CD8).

This CDR3 is built from 12 residues. Germline-derived CDR1 and CDR2 are SGHDN and FVKESK. The V and J ends lost 4 bases and 5 bases respectively, with 6 bases between them. This specimen was PBMCs, taken 5 days after the yellow fever booster vaccination. The chain has TRBV14 and TRBJ2-4; D is unresolved. This sequence originates from a man between 18 and 29 years old who received the YFV17D yellow fever vaccine. The CDR3: CASSRSQNIQYF. The DNA for the CDR3 is TGTGCCAGCAGCCGAAGCCAAAACATTCAGTACTTC.